This T cell receptor (beta chain) was sequenced for a study of T cells in Graves' hyperthyroidism and ophthalmopathy. RNA transcripts gave rise to amplified TCR beta CDR3 regions. The TCR CDR3 was amplified in a first-round RT-PCR using the HTBI primer set. TCRdb recomputed calls from the multiplex PCR reads with MiXCR, one row per CDR3 protein. The table records around 500,000 distinct CDR3 sequences, approximately 23% of them present only once. Inclusion characteristics of ophthalmopathy patients comprised a Clinical Activity Score of at least 3, a NOSPECS grade of at least 4, and duration under 3 months. The receptor's source is a woman in her 70s with Graves' ophthalmopathy. Sequencing used blood.

CDR3 DNA: TGCAGTGCTAGAAGAGGACAGGGAGGTCAGCCCCAGCATTTT. Protein: CSARRGQGGQPQHF. V and J are TRBV20-1 and TRBJ1-5, with TRBD1 matching over 8 bases. CDR1 DFQATT and CDR2 SNEGSKA come from the germline V gene (reference sequence). Trimming cost V 2 bases and J 6 bases; bases outside gene matches: 6. The CDR3 has 14 residues.